Listed below are T cell receptor beta chains from one sample, sequenced in a study of blood T cell repertoires in COVID-19. Using immunoSEQ multiplex PCR, the repertoire was profiled, and TCRdb retains in-frame clones only, with some absent. The repertoire has under 300,000 clones, roughly 80% of them found once; the top ten carry around 9.6%. The sequencing input was peripheral blood. The source is a woman older than 75 with acute or convalescent COVID-19. Each CDR3 is given with its conserved first and last residue. Each record gives: clone size, V gene, D gene, J gene, CDR3 protein, CDR3 DNA. A D gene is named only where the DNA matches it firmly. Not every row has a clone size; where given, it reads once, few, many or a size class.

>NA|TRBV5-1|TRBD1|TRBJ1-4
CASRWGQTGQGEEKLFF
TGCGCCAGCAGATGGGGGCAGACGGGACAGGGTGAAGAAAAACTGTTTTTT
>NA|TRBV9|NA|TRBJ2-3
CASSAYLRADTQYF
TGTGCCAGCAGCGCCTACCTTAGAGCAGATACGCAGTATTTT
>few|TRBV21-1|NA|TRBJ2-1
CASGPARGFGYNEQFF
TGTGCCAGCGGCCCCGCCCGGGGATTTGGTTACAATGAGCAGTTCTTC
>NA|TRBV2|TRBD1|TRBJ1-6
CASRATGDSNSPLHF
TGTGCCAGCAGGGCTACAGGGGATAGCAATTCACCCCTCCACTTT
>few|TRBV3-1/TRBV3-2|TRBD1|TRBJ1-3
CASSQNRGGNTIYF
TGTGCCAGCAGCCAAAACAGGGGTGGAAACACCATATATTTT
>NA|TRBV28|TRBD1|TRBJ1-1
CASRNWDRGSAEAFF
TGTGCCAGCAGGAATTGGGACAGGGGCTCCGCTGAAGCTTTCTTT
>NA|TRBV5-1|NA|TRBJ2-1
CASSLNGESYNEQFF
TGCGCCAGCAGCTTGAACGGGGAGTCCTACAATGAGCAGTTCTTC
>NA|TRBV5-4|TRBD2|TRBJ2-5
CASSLTASGQETQYF
TGTGCCAGCAGCTTAACAGCTAGCGGGCAAGAGACCCAGTACTTC
>NA|TRBV19|NA|TRBJ1-1
CASSSPRGTEAFF
TGTGCCAGTAGTAGCCCCAGGGGCACTGAAGCTTTCTTT
>NA|TRBV6-5|NA|TRBJ1-3
CASSYSNTIYF
TGTGCCAGCAGTTACAGCAACACCATATATTTT
>few|TRBV7-9|NA|TRBJ2-2
CASSLGDRNTGELFF
TGTGCCAGCAGCTTAGGCGACAGAAACACCGGGGAGCTGTTTTTT
>NA|TRBV6-5|NA|TRBJ1-2
CATPGRANYGYTF
TGTGCCACCCCAGGGAGGGCTAACTATGGCTACACCTTC
>NA|TRBV27|TRBD1|TRBJ1-6
CASRQGSYNSPLHF
TGTGCCAGCCGACAGGGTTCCTATAATTCACCCCTCCACTTT
>NA|TRBV19|TRBD1|TRBJ2-1
CASRSGTGVNEQFF
TGTGCCAGCCGGTCCGGGACAGGGGTCAATGAGCAGTTCTTC
>NA|TRBV7-2|TRBD1|TRBJ1-1
CASSVRGRNTEAFF
TGTGCCAGCAGCGTCAGGGGGCGCAATACTGAAGCTTTCTTT
>NA|TRBV28|TRBD1|TRBJ1-1
CASRTSGGISTEAFF
TGTGCCAGCAGGACGTCAGGGGGAATTAGCACTGAAGCTTTCTTT
>NA|TRBV10-2|TRBD2|TRBJ2-6
CASSGEGYGANVLTF
TGCGCCAGCAGTGGGGAGGGGTACGGGGCCAACGTCCTGACTTTC
>many|TRBV4-1|TRBD2|TRBJ2-5
CASSLGLALLNSQYF
TGCGCCAGCAGCCTTGGACTAGCCCTGTTAAATAGCCAGTACTTC
>NA|TRBV18|NA|TRBJ2-1
CASSGQIYNEQFF
TGTGCCAGCTCCGGACAGATTTACAATGAGCAGTTCTTC
>NA|TRBV30|NA|TRBJ2-7
CAWSPRGPEQYF
TGTGCCTGGAGTCCCCGTGGGCCCGAGCAGTACTTC
>NA|TRBV10-3|TRBD2|TRBJ2-1
CAISANLAGVYNEQFF
TGTGCCATCAGTGCAAACCTAGCGGGGGTATACAATGAGCAGTTCTTC
>NA|TRBV2|TRBD1|TRBJ2-1
CAKPTGGAKNDYNEQFF
TGTGCCAAACCCACAGGGGGCGCGAAGAACGACTACAATGAGCAGTTCTTC
>NA|TRBV14|TRBD1|TRBJ2-7
CASSQLGQGTYEQYF
TGTGCCAGCAGCCAATTGGGACAGGGGACCTACGAGCAGTACTTC
>NA|TRBV2|NA|TRBJ2-7
CASSERNPSSYEQYF
TGTGCCAGCAGTGAAAGGAATCCTAGCTCCTACGAGCAGTACTTC
>NA|TRBV5-1|NA|TRBJ1-3
CASSLTTEGNTIYF
TGCGCCAGCAGCTTGACGACTGAAGGAAACACCATATATTTT
>NA|TRBV6-1|TRBD2|TRBJ2-1
CASSEVSGGAFSYNEQFF
TGTGCCAGCAGTGAAGTTAGCGGGGGGGCCTTCTCCTACAATGAGCAGTTCTTC
>NA|TRBV3-1/TRBV3-2|NA|TRBJ1-3
CASSQDRTGNTIYF
TGTGCCAGCAGCCAAGACAGGACAGGAAACACCATATATTTT